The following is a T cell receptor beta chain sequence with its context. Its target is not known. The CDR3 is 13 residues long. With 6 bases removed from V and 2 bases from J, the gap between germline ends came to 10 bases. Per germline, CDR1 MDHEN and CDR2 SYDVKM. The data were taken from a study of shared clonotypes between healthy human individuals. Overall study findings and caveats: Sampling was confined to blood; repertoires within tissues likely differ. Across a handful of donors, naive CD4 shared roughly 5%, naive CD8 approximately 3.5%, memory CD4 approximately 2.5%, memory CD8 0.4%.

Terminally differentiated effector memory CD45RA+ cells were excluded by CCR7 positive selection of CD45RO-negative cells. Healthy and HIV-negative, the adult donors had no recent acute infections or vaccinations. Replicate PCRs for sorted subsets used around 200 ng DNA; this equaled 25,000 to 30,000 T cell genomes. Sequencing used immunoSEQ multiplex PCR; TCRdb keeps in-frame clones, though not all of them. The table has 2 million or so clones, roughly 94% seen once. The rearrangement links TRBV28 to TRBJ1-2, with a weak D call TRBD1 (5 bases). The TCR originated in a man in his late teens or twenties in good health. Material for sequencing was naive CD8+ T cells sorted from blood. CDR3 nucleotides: TGTGCCAGCAGCCAGGACACCAACTATGGCTACACCTTC. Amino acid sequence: CASSQDTNYGYTF.